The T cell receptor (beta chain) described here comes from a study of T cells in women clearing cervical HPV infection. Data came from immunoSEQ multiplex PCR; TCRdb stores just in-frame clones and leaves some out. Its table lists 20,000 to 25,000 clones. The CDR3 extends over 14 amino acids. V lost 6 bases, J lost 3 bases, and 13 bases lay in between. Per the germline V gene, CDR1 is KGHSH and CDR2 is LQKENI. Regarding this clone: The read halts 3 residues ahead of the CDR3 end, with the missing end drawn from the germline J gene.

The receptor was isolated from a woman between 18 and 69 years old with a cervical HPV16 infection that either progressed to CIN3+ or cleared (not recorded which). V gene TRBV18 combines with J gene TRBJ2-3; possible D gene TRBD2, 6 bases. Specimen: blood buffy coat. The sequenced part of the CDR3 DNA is TGTGCCAGCTCCGGACTACGAACTACAGATACG. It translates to CASSGLRTTDT. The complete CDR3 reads CASSGLRTTDTQYF.